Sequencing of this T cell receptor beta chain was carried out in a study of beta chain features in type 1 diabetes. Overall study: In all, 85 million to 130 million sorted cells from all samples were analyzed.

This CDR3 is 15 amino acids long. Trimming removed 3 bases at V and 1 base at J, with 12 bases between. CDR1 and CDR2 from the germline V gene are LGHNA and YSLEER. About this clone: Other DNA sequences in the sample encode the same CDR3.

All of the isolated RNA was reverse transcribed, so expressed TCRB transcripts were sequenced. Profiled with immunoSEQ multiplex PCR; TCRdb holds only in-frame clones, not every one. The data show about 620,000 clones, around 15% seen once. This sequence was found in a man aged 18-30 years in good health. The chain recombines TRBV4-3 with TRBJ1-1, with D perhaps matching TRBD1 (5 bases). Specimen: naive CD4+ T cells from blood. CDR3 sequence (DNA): TGCGCCAGCAGCCAGGGGGGACGGAGGAACACTGAAGCTTTCTTT. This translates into CASSQGGRRNTEAFF.